One sample yielded the 5 T cell receptor beta chains listed below, sequenced in a study of blood T cell repertoires in COVID-19. Repertoires were generated with immunoSEQ multiplex PCR, while TCRdb's copy carries only in-frame clones and drops some. The table has a few hundred thousand clones, about 87% seen once. Sample: PBMCs or T cells enriched from blood (not recorded which). The source is a man aged 25 to 40 who had recovered from COVID-19.

The chain recombines TRBV2 with TRBJ1-2; 7 bases are a match to TRBD1. The CDR3 totals 14 residues. With V trimmed by 2 bases and J by 4 bases, 4 bases remained unmatched. CDR1 is SNHLY, CDR2 FYNNEI, per germline. CDR3 nucleotide sequence: TGTGCCAGCAGTGAAATGGGACAGCTCTATGGCTACACCTTC. Protein product: CASSEMGQLYGYTF.

This chain uses TRBV28 with TRBJ1-5; 9 nucleotides match TRBD1. Trimming took 6 bases from V and 7 from J; bases not matched to a gene: 10. Germline CDR1 reads MDHEN; CDR2 reads SYDVKM. This CDR3 region has 15 residues. The CDR3 loop is CASRPTGGAGQPQHF. The DNA for the CDR3 is TGTGCCAGCAGGCCCACAGGGGGCGCGGGACAGCCCCAGCATTTT. Complete variable domain (other parts from reference TRBV28 and TRBJ1-5): DVKVTQSSRYLVKRTGEKVFLECVQDMDHENMFWYRQDPGLGLRLIYFSYDVKMKEKGDIPEGYSVSREKKERFSLILESASTNQTSMYLCASRPTGGAGQPQHFGDGTRLSIL.

This chain uses TRBV27 with TRBJ1-2; D ambiguous. V was clipped by 3 bases and J by 0 bases, with 8 bases between them. The CDR3 contains 14 residues. CDR1 MNHEY and CDR2 SMNVEV come from the germline V gene (reference sequence). CDR3 sequence (DNA): TGTGCCAGCAGTTTCTTACCTACTAACTATGGCTACACCTTC. Translated: CASSFLPTNYGYTF.

The chain joins TRBV28 to TRBJ2-1, with D tentatively TRBD2 (6 bases). The CDR3 extends over 17 amino acids. Germline loops: CDR1 MDHEN, CDR2 SYDVKM. The ends were cut back, 4 bases at V and 4 bases at J, with 20 bases in the middle. The CDR3 here is CASSSFLARGLYNEQFF. The DNA for the CDR3 is TGTGCCAGCAGTTCTTTTTTAGCTAGGGGACTTTACAATGAGCAGTTCTTC. The full variable domain, with the rest looked up from reference TRBV28 and TRBJ2-1, is DVKVTQSSRYLVKRTGEKVFLECVQDMDHENMFWYRQDPGLGLRLIYFSYDVKMKEKGDIPEGYSVSREKKERFSLILESASTNQTSMYLCASSSFLARGLYNEQFFGPGTRLTVL.

The genes are TRBV4-3 and TRBJ1-1, with a possible D match to TRBD1 (6 bases). This CDR3 is built from 15 residues. Trimming removed 3 bases from V and 1 base from J, with 12 bases in between. Germline V lookup: CDR1 LGHNA, CDR2 YSLEER. The CDR3 region is CASSQVQQGNTEAFF. The CDR3 nucleotides read TGCGCCAGCAGCCAGGTCCAACAGGGGAACACTGAAGCTTTCTTT.